The 17 T cell receptor beta chains below were found in one sample sequenced in a study of CD8+ T cells in alopecia areata (dated by TCRdb to the late 2010s). Library prep was done by the immunoSEQ multiplex PCR assay. To provide template for TCR sequencing, every sample had RNA extracted and reverse transcribed into cDNA. TCRdb re-hosts the immuneACCESS table, in-frame sequences only. Its copies lack some clones; in the studies checked, an unresolved V gene accounts for under half of them, and the cause for the rest is not known. Here the sample has around 140,000 clones; about nine tenths occur a single time. About 14% of the sample comes from the top ten. This specimen's time point label, interpreted: baseline before oral tofacitinib. Sequences were derived from CD8+ T cells sorted from blood, sampled at week 0. The receptors were sampled from a human donor with alopecia areata.

The V gene is TRBV27, the J gene TRBJ2-2; TRBD2 aligns across 7 bases. The CDR3 runs to 15 residues. With V trimmed by 3 bases and J by 8 bases, 9 bases remained unmatched. Germline V gene sequence: CDR1 MNHEY, CDR2 SMNVEV (reference sequence). Here the CDR3 reads CASSFVAGVAGELFF. CDR3 nucleotide sequence: TGTGCCAGCAGTTTTGTAGCGGGCGTGGCAGGGGAGCTGTTTTTT.

The chain has TRBV6-5 and TRBJ1-1; possible D gene TRBD1, 5 bases. The CDR3 is made up of 14 amino acids. V lost 0 bases and J 4 bases, leaving 9 bases between the germline ends. Germline V lookup: CDR1 MNHEY, CDR2 SVGAGI. CDR3 sequence: CASSYSAGGTEAFF. For the CDR3, the DNA is TGTGCCAGCAGTTACTCAGCGGGGGGCACTGAAGCTTTCTTT.

The V gene is TRBV27, the J gene TRBJ2-5, with D tentatively TRBD2 (5 bases). V lost 2 bases and J lost 4, with 8 bases in between. The CDR3 totals 13 residues. Germline V gene lookup returns CDR1 MNHEY and CDR2 SMNVEV (reference sequence). Written as DNA, the CDR3 is TGTGCCAGCAGTTTAGGACTGCTAGAGACCCAGTACTTC. Protein: CASSLGLLETQYF.

The chain joins TRBV7-3 to TRBJ2-6; D remains unclear. This CDR3 is 15 amino acids long. Germline CDR1 and CDR2: SGHTA and FQGTGA. Trimming shortened V by 5 bases and J by 4 bases, and 12 bases separated the two germline ends. CDR3 nucleotides: TGTGCCAGCAGCCTTATGAGAGCCGGGGCCAACGTCCTGACTTTC. This encodes CASSLMRAGANVLTF.

This chain uses TRBV25-1 with TRBJ2-1, with 9 bases identical to TRBD2. Germline CDR1 reads MGHDK; CDR2 reads SYGVNS. With 5 bases clipped from V and 7 bases from J, the junction kept 6 bases outside the gene matches. The CDR3 has 14 amino acids. The CDR3 DNA sequence: TGTGCCAGCAGTCTTCTAGCGGGGAGGAATGAGCAGTTCTTC. The encoded protein is CASSLLAGRNEQFF.

The chain has TRBV7-6 and TRBJ2-7; 8 bases agree with TRBD2. Germline lookup yields CDR1 SGHVS and CDR2 FNYEAQ. CDR3 length: 15 residues. Trimming at V came to 5 bases and at J to 5 bases, leaving 11 bases not matched to a gene. This chain's CDR3 is CASSPDWAGGHEQYF. CDR3 bases: TGTGCCAGCAGCCCCGATTGGGCGGGGGGCCACGAGCAGTACTTC.

This chain connects TRBV11-2 to TRBJ2-7, with 7 bases lining up with TRBD1. CDR1 and CDR2 from the germline V gene are SGHAT and FQNNGV. Unmatched junction bases numbered 4, after V lost 2 bases and J lost 3 bases. This CDR3 is 14 amino acids long. DNA of the CDR3: TGTGCCAGCAGCTTACCGACAGGGTACTACGAGCAGTACTTC. Protein sequence: CASSLPTGYYEQYF.

The rearrangement uses TRBV11-2 and TRBJ2-2, with D unclear. CDR3 size: 18 residues. The ends were cut back, 2 bases at V and 5 bases at J, with 21 bases in the middle. Germline V gene sequence: CDR1 SGHAT, CDR2 FQNNGV. The CDR3 loop is CASSLRAALALGTGELFF. Here the CDR3 DNA reads TGTGCCAGCAGCTTAAGGGCAGCACTGGCACTTGGAACCGGGGAGCTGTTTTTT.

The genes are TRBV27 and TRBJ2-7; possibly TRBD2 for D (6 bases). Looked up from germline, CDR1 is MNHEY and CDR2 is SMNVEV (reference sequence). This CDR3 has 14 amino acids. Trimming removed 5 bases from V and 2 bases from J, with 13 bases in between. CDR3 nucleotide sequence: TGTGCCAGCAGTATCACTAGCACCGCCTACGAGCAGTACTTC. Amino acid sequence: CASSITSTAYEQYF.

The rearrangement links TRBV27 to TRBJ1-5; tentatively, D is TRBD1 (5 bases). V was clipped by 5 bases and J by 3 bases, with 11 bases between them. Germline CDR1 reads MNHEY; CDR2 reads SMNVEV (reference sequence). This CDR3 region has 14 residues. The CDR3 DNA reads as TGTGCCAGCAGTCAGGGACGGTTCAATCAGCCCCAGCATTTT. Residues: CASSQGRFNQPQHF.

The chain employs TRBV5-8 and TRBJ2-6; D possibly uses TRBD1 or TRBD2 (5 bases each). The germline CDR1 and CDR2 sequences are SGHTS and YDEGEE. This CDR3 is built from 15 residues. V gave up 2 bases and J gave up 2 bases, with 8 bases separating them. DNA of the CDR3: TGTGCCAGCAGCTTTGGGGGTGCTGGGGCCAACGTCCTGACTTTC. Translated, it gives CASSFGGAGANVLTF.

The V and J genes are TRBV29-1 and TRBJ2-5, with TRBD1 matching over 7 bases. The end of the DNA is better explained by TRBJ2-7, so the J call may be wrong. The CDR3 loop spans 14 amino acids. The germline V gene has CDR1 SQVTM and CDR2 ANQGSEA. The CDR3 loop reads CSVEDRGQTYEQYF. CDR3 bases: TGCAGCGTTGAAGATCGGGGACAGACCTACGAGCAGTACTTC.

This chain connects TRBV10-3 to TRBJ1-1; weak D call: TRBD1 (5 bases). The CDR3 contains 13 residues. V lost 8 bases to trimming and J lost 0 bases, with 10 bases between them. Per the germline V gene, CDR1 is ENHRY and CDR2 is SYGVKD. CDR3 DNA sequence: TGTGCCATCTTGGAGGGGTTGAACACTGAAGCTTTCTTT. This codes for CAILEGLNTEAFF.

The chain is built from TRBV10-3 and TRBJ2-7, with TRBD1 matching 10 bases. Trimming cost V 6 bases and J 4 bases; bases outside gene matches: 3. The CDR3 spans 13 residues. CDR1 ENHRY and CDR2 SYGVKD come from the germline V gene. CDR3 sequence (DNA): TGTGCCATCAGACGGACAGGGGGTTACGAGCAGTACTTC. It is translated as CAIRRTGGYEQYF.

V usage is TRBV5-1 and J usage is TRBJ2-7, with TRBD2 as a possible D gene (5 bases). The germline CDR1 and CDR2 sequences are SGHRS and YFSETQ. This CDR3 has 14 residues. Trimming took 6 bases from V and 1 from J, leaving 14 bases between them. CDR3 sequence reads: CASTSGDGSYEQYF. CDR3 in DNA: TGCGCCAGCACCTCCGGGGATGGGTCCTACGAGCAGTACTTC.

V usage is TRBV27 and J usage is TRBJ2-7; 7 bases line up with TRBD1. In germline, CDR1 is MNHEY, CDR2 SMNVEV (reference sequence). Trimming at V came to 3 bases and at J to 2 bases, leaving 7 bases not matched to a gene. The CDR3 sequence is 15 residues long. CDR3 residues: CASSFQGTAAYEQYF. The CDR3 DNA reads TGTGCCAGCAGTTTTCAAGGGACAGCTGCCTACGAGCAGTACTTC.

V and J are TRBV29-1 and TRBJ1-3, with a possible D match to TRBD1 (6 bases). V lost 6 bases and J lost 0, with 9 bases in between. CDR1 and CDR2 from the germline V gene are SQVTM and ANQGSEA. This CDR3 comprises 13 residues. CDR3 nucleotides: TGCAGCGTATTGACAGGCTCTGGAAACACCATATATTTT. Protein product: CSVLTGSGNTIYF.